A selection of T cell receptor beta chains follows, all from one sample in a study of identical twins. One entry per CDR3 protein, called by TCRdb with MiXCR from the 5' RACE reads. The table includes around 570,000 distinct CDR3 sequences, approximately 9.6% detected once. Separately, the same data were catalogued under a study of yellow fever vaccine responses in identical twins.

Sequenced sample: PBMCs. These receptors all stem from a woman aged 18 to 35 in good health. CDR3s include the opening cysteine and the closing phenylalanine or tryptophan. The order of the fields is V gene, J gene, clone size, D gene, CDR3 DNA, CDR3 protein. A D gene is named only where the DNA matches it firmly. Size is stated for part of the rows, as once, few or many counts, or as a class when the clone is expanded.

>TRBV6-1|TRBJ2-1|many|NA
TGTGCCAGCTCTCGGGACACCCGTAACAATGAGCAGTTCTTC
CASSRDTRNNEQFF
>TRBV7-2|TRBJ2-5|many|NA
TGTGCCAGCAGCTTACGATGGGAGTTAGAGACCCAGTACTTC
CASSLRWELETQYF
>TRBV5-1|TRBJ2-7|NA|NA
TGCGCCAGCAGCTTGGGGGGGTCGGCCAGTTACGAGCAGTACTTC
CASSLGGSASYEQYF
>TRBV5-1|TRBJ2-1|few|NA
TGCGCCAGCAGCTTCCTGGGCGGTATCTCCTACAATGAGCAGTTCTTC
CASSFLGGISYNEQFF
>TRBV18|TRBJ1-1|NA|TRBD1
TGTGCCAGCTCACCACCGGAGACAGGGGCCCGTAGCACTGAAGCTTTCTTT
CASSPPETGARSTEAFF
>TRBV7-9|TRBJ2-7|NA|TRBD1
TGTGCCAGCAGCTTAGAAGGACAGGTAGGGGAGCAGTACTTC
CASSLEGQVGEQYF
>TRBV7-2|TRBJ2-5|few|NA
TGTGCCAGCAGCTTAGCGGAGCTCCGGCATCAAGAGACCCAGTACTTC
CASSLAELRHQETQYF
>TRBV12-3/TRBV12-4|TRBJ1-1|many|NA
TGTGCCAGCAGTCCGACTCTGGGCGGGACTGAAGCTTTCTTT
CASSPTLGGTEAFF
>TRBV30|TRBJ2-5|few|NA
TGTGCCTGGAGTGTAAGAAGTGGAGAGACCCAGTACTTC
CAWSVRSGETQYF
>TRBV12-3/TRBV12-4|TRBJ2-5|NA|NA
TGTGCCAGCAGTTTAGCGCGCAGGCAAGAGACCCAGTACTTC
CASSLARRQETQYF
>TRBV27|TRBJ1-1|few|NA
TGTGCCAGCAGTTTAATCGACAGCGTGAACACTGAAGCTTTCTTT
CASSLIDSVNTEAFF
>TRBV20-1|TRBJ1-3|few|NA
TGCAGTGCTACCCCCTCTGGAAACACCATATATTTT
CSATPSGNTIYF
>TRBV7-8|TRBJ2-1|NA|NA
TGTGCCAGCAACCCTATACCAGTTTTATCGAGCCACGTCTCCTACAATGAGCAGTTCTTC
CASNPIPVLSSHVSYNEQFF
>TRBV7-2|TRBJ2-7|NA|TRBD1
TGTGCCAGCAGCCTACCGGGACAGGGGACCCTAGAGCAGTACTTC
CASSLPGQGTLEQYF
>TRBV20-1|TRBJ2-3|NA|TRBD2
TGCAGTTACCAAGGACTAGCTGGGGTCTTCGCGGATACGCAGTATTTT
CSYQGLAGVFADTQYF
>TRBV7-9|TRBJ2-7|few|TRBD2
TGTGCCAGCAGTTCGACTAGCGGGGGGCCCTACGAGCAGTACTTC
CASSSTSGGPYEQYF